Shown below are 23 T cell receptor beta chains from a single sample sequenced in a study of PD-L1 blockade in urothelial cancer. Libraries were prepared by immunoSEQ multiplex PCR; TCRdb keeps only in-frame clonotypes and omits some of them. The table includes 40,000 or so clones, under 90% detected once. The sample consisted of PBMCs, taken around atezolizumab (anti-PD-L1) treatment. Every receptor here comes from a man aged 55 to 69 with urothelial cancer.

The chain joins TRBV7-8 to TRBJ2-1, with D uncertain. V lost 0 bases to trimming and J lost 4 bases, with 10 bases between them. This CDR3 is 15 amino acids long. Germline V gene lookup returns CDR1 SGHVS and CDR2 FQNEAQ. This CDR3 is CASSLAALRYNEQFF. The CDR3, as DNA: TGTGCCAGCAGCTTAGCGGCATTACGATACAATGAGCAGTTCTTC. The full variable domain, its missing parts supplied by reference TRBV7-8 and TRBJ2-1, is GAGVSQSPRYKVAKRGQDVALRCDPISGHVSLFWYQQALGQGPEFLTYFQNEAQLDKSGLPSDRFFAERPEGSVSTLKIQRTQQEDSAVYLCASSLAALRYNEQFFGPGTRLTVL.

V gene TRBV7-7 combines with J gene TRBJ2-7, with 11 bases lining up with TRBD2. CDR3 length equals 15 residues. J was trimmed by 6 bases and V by 4 bases; bases with no gene match: 8. Germline-derived CDR1 and CDR2 are SSHAT and FNYEAQ (reference sequence). The DNA for the CDR3 is TGTGCCAGCAGCTCGCTAGCGGGGGGTCGAGGCGAGCAGTACTTC. Amino acid sequence: CASSSLAGGRGEQYF.

This clone was seen a few times. V and J are TRBV2 and TRBJ2-3; D perhaps matches TRBD2 (6 bases). Germline-derived CDR1 and CDR2 are SNHLY and FYNNEI. Trimming took off 7 bases at V and 0 bases at J, with 11 bases between the two ends. There are 14 residues in the CDR3. CDR3 sequence: CASTGDVSTDTQYF. CDR3 sequence (DNA): TGTGCCAGCACGGGGGATGTGAGCACAGATACGCAGTATTTT.

The chain combines TRBV6-4 with TRBJ2-4, with D possibly TRBD1 on 6 matching bases. Germline V lookup: CDR1 MRHNA, CDR2 SNTAGT. The CDR3 is 17 residues long. V lost 2 bases to trimming and J lost 3 bases, with 17 bases between them. CDR3 region: CASSDDQGSWVKNIQYF. The CDR3 bases are TGTGCCAGCAGTGACGATCAGGGGAGTTGGGTCAAAAACATTCAGTACTTC.

The chain recombines TRBV5-1 with TRBJ2-5; TRBD1 agrees at 7 bases. The junction had 14 bases not matched to a gene; V was cut back by 0 bases and J by 0 bases. Germline CDR1 and CDR2: SGHRS and YFSETQ. The length of the CDR3 is 19 residues. The CDR3 DNA is TGCGCCAGCAGCTTGGGTTCCGGGACAGCACCAAGATACCAAGAGACCCAGTACTTC. This sequence encodes CASSLGSGTAPRYQETQYF.

This chain joins TRBV7-2 and TRBJ2-3, with unresolved D. This CDR3 is 13 amino acids long. V gave up 1 base and J gave up 1 base, with 3 bases separating them. The germline V gene encodes CDR1 SGHTA and CDR2 FQGNSA. The CDR3 spells CASSLVGTDTQYF. In nucleotides, the CDR3 is TGTGCCAGCAGCTTAGTCGGCACAGATACGCAGTATTTT. Supplemented by reference TRBV7-2 and TRBJ2-3, the full variable domain reads GAGVSQSPSNKVTEKGKDVELRCDPISGHTALYWYRQSLGQGLEFLIYFQGNSAPDKSGLPSDRFSAERTGGSVSTLTIQRTQQEDSAVYLCASSLVGTDTQYFGPGTRLTVL.

This chain uses TRBV6-1 with TRBJ2-7; weak D call: TRBD2 (6 bases). The germline gives CDR1 MNHNS, CDR2 SASEGT. CDR3 size: 13 residues. V was trimmed by 7 bases and J by 0 bases, leaving 10 bases between them. CDR3 loop: CASMEGLSYEQYF. CDR3 sequence (DNA): TGTGCCAGCATGGAGGGGCTCTCCTACGAGCAGTACTTC.

The sample holds one count of this clone. The chain links TRBV10-3 to TRBJ2-3; the D is unclear. Germline values: CDR1 ENHRY, CDR2 SYGVKD. This CDR3 region has 13 residues. Trimming stripped 2 bases from V and 4 bases from J, with 7 bases between. In nucleotides, the CDR3 is TGTGCCATCAGTGAGCCTAGTGCAGATACGCAGTATTTT. This translates into CAISEPSADTQYF.

The chain employs TRBV11-2 and TRBJ1-3; D might be TRBD1 (5 bases). Germline V gives CDR1 SGHAT, CDR2 FQNNGV. This CDR3 is built from 13 residues. Trimming shortened V by 5 bases and J by 4 bases, and 9 bases separated the two germline ends. The CDR3 bases are TGTGCCAGCAGCCCGGGGGTCGGAAACACCATATATTTT. Translation gives CASSPGVGNTIYF.

The gene calls are TRBV19 and TRBJ1-5; D is undetermined. CDR3 size: 15 residues. Germline CDR1 LNHDA, CDR2 SQIVND (reference sequence). The V end was cut by 3 bases, the J end by 0 bases, with 9 bases between. CDR3 in amino acids: CASSMGSYSNQPQHF. The CDR3, as DNA: TGTGCCAGTAGTATGGGCAGCTATAGCAATCAGCCCCAGCATTTT.

CDR3 residues: CASSSSTSGADTQYF. The CDR3 DNA is TGTGCCAGCAGTTCCTCGACTAGCGGGGCAGATACGCAGTATTTT. V gene TRBV27 combines with J gene TRBJ2-3, with 11 positions matching TRBD2. With V trimmed by 4 bases and J by 4 bases, 4 bases remained unmatched. CDR1 and CDR2 from the germline V gene are MNHEY and SMNVEV (reference sequence). This CDR3 region has 15 residues.

The genes are TRBV5-4 and TRBJ2-2, with D tentatively TRBD1 (6 bases). This CDR3 spans 15 amino acids. CDR1 is SGHNT and CDR2 is YYREEE in the germline V gene (reference sequence). Trimming took 2 bases from V and 5 from J, leaving 13 bases between them. The CDR3 is CASSFRQDTTGELFF. The CDR3 DNA reads TGTGCCAGCAGCTTCAGACAGGACACTACCGGGGAGCTGTTTTTT.

This clone was observed once. V and J are TRBV2 and TRBJ2-1; D call uncertain. The CDR3 consists of 11 residues. The V end was cut by 4 bases, the J end by 12 bases, with 10 bases between. The V gene's germline CDR1 is SNHLY and CDR2 FYNNEI. CDR3 sequence: CASSVGDRQFF. The CDR3 DNA reads as TGTGCCAGCAGTGTAGGAGATAGGCAGTTCTTC.

The rearrangement uses TRBV15 and TRBJ2-1, with 9 bases aligning to TRBD2. Trimming took 5 bases from V and 1 from J; bases not matched to a gene: 3. The CDR3 has 15 amino acids. Per the germline V gene, CDR1 is LNHNV and CDR2 is YYDKDF (reference sequence). The CDR3 bases are TGTGCCACCAGCGTCGCGGGGGGGTCCTACAATGAGCAGTTCTTC. Protein sequence: CATSVAGGSYNEQFF.

This clone has just one count. The chain recombines TRBV28 with TRBJ1-6; D perhaps matches TRBD1 (6 bases). Germline V gene sequence: CDR1 MDHEN, CDR2 SYDVKM. The CDR3 loop spans 15 amino acids. Trimming took 6 bases from V and 9 from J, leaving 18 bases between them. The CDR3 sequence is CASSTPRGATSPLHF. In DNA form, the CDR3 reads TGTGCCAGCAGCACCCCCCGGGGGGCGACTTCACCCCTCCACTTT.

The rearrangement joins TRBV18 to TRBJ1-3; 7 bases match TRBD1. The CDR3 consists of 18 residues. Trimming at V came to 1 base and at J to 5 bases, leaving 14 bases not matched to a gene. The germline V gene encodes CDR1 KGHSH and CDR2 LQKENI. The CDR3 sequence: CASSPRAIQGEPRNTIYF. The CDR3 DNA sequence: TGTGCCAGCTCACCACGTGCGATCCAGGGGGAACCGAGAAACACCATATATTTT.

This clone was counted only a few times. J is TRBJ1-1 and V is TRBV30; 7 bases agree with TRBD1. The CDR3 is 16 amino acids. Unmatched junction bases numbered 12, after V lost 4 bases and J lost 1 base. CDR1 and CDR2 (germline): GTSNPN, SVGIG (reference sequence). The CDR3 spells CAWTIRRGHANTEAFF. CDR3 nucleotide sequence: TGTGCCTGGACCATAAGGAGGGGGCATGCGAACACTGAAGCTTTCTTT.

V usage is TRBV10-3 and J usage is TRBJ2-7; TRBD1 matches at 11 bases. CDR3 length equals 14 residues. V was pared by 5 bases and J by 5 bases, with 5 bases of the junction left unmatched. Germline values: CDR1 ENHRY, CDR2 SYGVKD. CDR3 amino acids: CAISSPGQGDEQYF. The CDR3 DNA reads TGTGCCATCAGTTCCCCGGGACAGGGGGACGAGCAGTACTTC.

This clone was seen just once. The chain uses TRBV30 and TRBJ1-2; D is undetermined. CDR3 length: 15 residues. Germline V gives CDR1 GTSNPN, CDR2 SVGIG (reference sequence). Trimming left V 4 bases short and J 0 bases short, with 15 bases between. In nucleotides, the CDR3 is TGTGCCTGGAATCTTGAACGGGAAGCTAACTATGGCTACACCTTC. Its translation is CAWNLEREANYGYTF.

The genes are TRBV28 and TRBJ2-1; 10 nucleotides agree with TRBD1. CDR1 MDHEN and CDR2 SYDVKM come from the germline V gene. CDR3 length: 16 amino acids. After removal of 6 bases from V and 4 bases from J, the junction contained 9 bases not matched to a gene. CDR3 loop: CASRGGQGTAYNEQFF. For the CDR3, the DNA is TGTGCCAGCAGGGGGGGACAGGGGACGGCTTACAATGAGCAGTTCTTC.

This chain links TRBV6-5 with TRBJ1-5; D is perhaps TRBD1 (6 bases). The V end was cut by 10 bases, the J end by 1 base, with 14 bases between. Germline CDR1 reads MNHEY; CDR2 reads SVGAGI. This CDR3 comprises 14 residues. The CDR3 nucleotides read TGTGCCATCGTGGGACACAGGAGCAATCAGCCCCAGCATTTT. Translation: CAIVGHRSNQPQHF.

This clone was counted a few times. This CDR3 reads CASSPNPSEDRGLYEQYF. The CDR3 coding sequence is TGCGCCAGCAGCCCCAACCCCTCGGAGGACAGGGGGCTCTACGAGCAGTACTTC. J is TRBJ2-7 and V is TRBV4-1, with TRBD1 identical over 11 bases. The CDR3 totals 18 residues. Germline V gene sequence: CDR1 MGHRA, CDR2 YSYEKL. V lost 4 bases to trimming and J lost 3 bases; unmatched junction nucleotides: 14.

V usage is TRBV28 and J usage is TRBJ2-4; 13 bases agree with TRBD2. The J segment lost 11 bases and the V segment lost 6 bases, leaving 13 bases of the junction unmatched. Germline CDR1 reads MDHEN; CDR2 reads SYDVKM. The CDR3 covers 16 residues. The CDR3 loop reads CASSPARLAGGMVQYF. The CDR3 DNA sequence: TGTGCCAGCAGCCCCGCTCGACTAGCGGGGGGAATGGTTCAGTACTTC.